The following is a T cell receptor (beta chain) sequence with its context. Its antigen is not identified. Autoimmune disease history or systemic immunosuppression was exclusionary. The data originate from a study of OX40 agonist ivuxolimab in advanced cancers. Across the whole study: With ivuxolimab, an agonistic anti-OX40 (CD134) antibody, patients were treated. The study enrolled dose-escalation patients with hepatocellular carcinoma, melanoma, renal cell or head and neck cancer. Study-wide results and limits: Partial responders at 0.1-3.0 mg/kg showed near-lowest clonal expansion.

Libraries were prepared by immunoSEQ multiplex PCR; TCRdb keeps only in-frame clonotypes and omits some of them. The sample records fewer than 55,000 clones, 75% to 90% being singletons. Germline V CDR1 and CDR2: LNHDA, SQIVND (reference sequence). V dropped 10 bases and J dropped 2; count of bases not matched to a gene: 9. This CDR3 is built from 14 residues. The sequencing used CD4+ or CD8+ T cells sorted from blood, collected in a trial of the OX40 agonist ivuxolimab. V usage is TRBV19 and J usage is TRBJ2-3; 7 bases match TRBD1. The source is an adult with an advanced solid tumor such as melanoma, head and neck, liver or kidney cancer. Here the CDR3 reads CATERDRDTDTQYF. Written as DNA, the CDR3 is TGTGCCACTGAACGGGACAGAGACACAGATACGCAGTATTTT.